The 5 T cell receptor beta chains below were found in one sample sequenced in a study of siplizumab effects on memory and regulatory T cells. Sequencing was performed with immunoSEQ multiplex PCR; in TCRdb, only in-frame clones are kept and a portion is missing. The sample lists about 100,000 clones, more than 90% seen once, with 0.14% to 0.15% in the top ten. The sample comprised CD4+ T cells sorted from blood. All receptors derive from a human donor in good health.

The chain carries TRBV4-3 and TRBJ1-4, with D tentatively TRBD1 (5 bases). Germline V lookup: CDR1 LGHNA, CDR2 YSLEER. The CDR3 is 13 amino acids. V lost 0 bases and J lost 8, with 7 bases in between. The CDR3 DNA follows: TGCGCCAGCAGCCAAGATCGGGGCGAAAAACTGTTTTTT. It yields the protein CASSQDRGEKLFF.

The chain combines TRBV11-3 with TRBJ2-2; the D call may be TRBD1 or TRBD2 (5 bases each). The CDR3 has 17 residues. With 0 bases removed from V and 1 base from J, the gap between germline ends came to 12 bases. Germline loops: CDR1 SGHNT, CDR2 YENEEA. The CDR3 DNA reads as TGTGCCAGCAGCTTAGATCTGGGACCCTTGAACACCGGGGAGCTGTTTTTT. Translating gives CASSLDLGPLNTGELFF.

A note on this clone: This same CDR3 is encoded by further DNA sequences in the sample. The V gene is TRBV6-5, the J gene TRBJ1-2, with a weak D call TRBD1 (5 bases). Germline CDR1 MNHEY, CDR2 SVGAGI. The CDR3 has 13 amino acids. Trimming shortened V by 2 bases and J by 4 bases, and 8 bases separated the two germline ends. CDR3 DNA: TGTGCCAGCAGTTACGGGGGGGGCTATGGCTACACCTTC. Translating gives CASSYGGGYGYTF.

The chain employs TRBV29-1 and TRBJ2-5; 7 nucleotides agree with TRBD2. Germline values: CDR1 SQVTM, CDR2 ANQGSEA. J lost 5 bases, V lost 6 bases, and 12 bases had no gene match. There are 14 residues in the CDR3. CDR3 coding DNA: TGCAGCGTCCGCCCGGCGGGGGTCTCGGAGACCCAGTACTTC. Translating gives CSVRPAGVSETQYF.

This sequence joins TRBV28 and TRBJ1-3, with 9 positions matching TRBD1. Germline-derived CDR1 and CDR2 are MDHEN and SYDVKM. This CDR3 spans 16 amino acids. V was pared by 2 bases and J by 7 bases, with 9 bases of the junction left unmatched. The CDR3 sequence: CASSLPGQGSFNTIYF. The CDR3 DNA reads TGTGCCAGCAGTTTACCGGGACAGGGAAGTTTTAACACCATATATTTT.